This TCR beta chain was sequenced for a study of glioma-infiltrating T cells after dendritic cell vaccination. Overall study: Patients had newly diagnosed or recurrent glioblastoma and received dendritic cell vaccines.

Fresh-frozen tumor tissue and more than two years of survival data were available for all. PBMC sampling occurred before vaccination, two weeks after the third dose, and at progression. Amplification used 60 V beta primers and 13 J beta primers. Sequenced by immunoSEQ multiplex PCR; TCRdb stores in-frame clones only, minus some. Among about 95,000 clones, approximately 87% were seen once, and the ten largest hold around 3.2%. The CDR3 is 17 residues long. V dropped 4 bases and J dropped 1; count of bases not matched to a gene: 11. Per germline, CDR1 LGHNA and CDR2 YSLEER. The chain couples TRBV4-3 to TRBJ1-2; 8 positions agree with TRBD1. Sequenced here: blood, sampled before dendritic cell vaccination. This TCR was sampled from a human donor with glioblastoma. CDR3 sequence (DNA): TGCGCCAGCAGCCGCCGCTTGACAGGGGACATTAACTATGGCTACACCTTC. Its protein is CASSRRLTGDINYGYTF.